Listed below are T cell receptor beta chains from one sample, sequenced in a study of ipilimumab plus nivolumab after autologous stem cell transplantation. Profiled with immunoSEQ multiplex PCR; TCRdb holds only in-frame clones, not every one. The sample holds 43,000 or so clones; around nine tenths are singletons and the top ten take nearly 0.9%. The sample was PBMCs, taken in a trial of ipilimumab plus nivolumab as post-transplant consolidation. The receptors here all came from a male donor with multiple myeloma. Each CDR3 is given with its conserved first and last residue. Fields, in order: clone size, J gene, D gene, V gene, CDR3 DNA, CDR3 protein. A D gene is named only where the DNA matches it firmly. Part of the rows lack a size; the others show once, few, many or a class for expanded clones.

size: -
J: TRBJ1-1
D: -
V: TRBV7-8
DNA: TGTGCCAGCAGCTTATCAGATACAGGGTCAGCTTTCTTT
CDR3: CASSLSDTGSAFF

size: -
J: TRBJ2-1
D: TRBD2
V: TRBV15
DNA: TGTGCCACCAGCAGGAAGGGACTAGCGGGGGGGTACAATGAGCAGTTCTTC
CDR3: CATSRKGLAGGYNEQFF

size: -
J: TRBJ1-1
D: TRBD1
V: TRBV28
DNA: TGTGCCAGCAGTCTCCCAGAACAGGGGAGGACTGAAGCTTTCTTT
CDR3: CASSLPEQGRTEAFF

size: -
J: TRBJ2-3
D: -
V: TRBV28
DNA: TGTGCCTCAATCTGGAGTGGGGCAGATACGCAGTATTTT
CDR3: CASIWSGADTQYF

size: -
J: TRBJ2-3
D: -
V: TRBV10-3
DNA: TGTGCCATCAGTGGCCCAGGATCGTCCACGGTAGATACGCAGTATTTT
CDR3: CAISGPGSSTVDTQYF

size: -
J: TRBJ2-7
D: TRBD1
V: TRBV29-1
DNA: TGCAGCGTTGTGCAGGGGGCGCAGTACGAGCAGTACTTC
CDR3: CSVVQGAQYEQYF

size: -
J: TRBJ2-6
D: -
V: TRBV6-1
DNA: TGTGCCAGCAGTGACGGGGCCAGCTCTGGGGCCAACGTCCTGACTTTC
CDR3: CASSDGASSGANVLTF

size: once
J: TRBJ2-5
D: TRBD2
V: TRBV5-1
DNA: TGCGCCAGCAGCCGAGCTAGCGGGCTTAAAGAGACCCAGTACTTC
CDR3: CASSRASGLKETQYF

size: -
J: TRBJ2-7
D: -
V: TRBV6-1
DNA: TGTGCCAGCAGTGACCGTATTGGGGGGGGGCTGAGCGAGCAGTACTTC
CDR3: CASSDRIGGGLSEQYF

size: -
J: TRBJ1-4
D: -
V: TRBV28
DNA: TGTGCCACCAATGCCGCAACTAATGAAAAACTGTTTTTT
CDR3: CATNAATNEKLFF

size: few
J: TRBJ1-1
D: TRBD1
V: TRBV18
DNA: TGTGCCAGCTCACCAAAAAGGACAGGAGACACTGAAGCTTTCTTT
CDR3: CASSPKRTGDTEAFF

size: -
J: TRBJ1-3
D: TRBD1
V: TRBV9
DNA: TGTGCCAGCAGCGCTGGACAGGCGTACTCTGGAAACACCATATATTTT
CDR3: CASSAGQAYSGNTIYF

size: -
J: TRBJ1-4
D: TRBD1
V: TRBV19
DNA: TGTGCCAGTAGTATGGGGGACAGACATAATGAAAAACTGTTTTTT
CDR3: CASSMGDRHNEKLFF

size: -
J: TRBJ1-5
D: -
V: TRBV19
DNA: TGTGCCAGTAGTCCCCGAGCGGACGGACTCATGGGGCAGCCCCAGCATTTT
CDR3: CASSPRADGLMGQPQHF

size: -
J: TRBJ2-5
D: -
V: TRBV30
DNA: TGTGCCTGGACGAAAAACCCGACAGAGACCCAGTACTTC
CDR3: CAWTKNPTETQYF

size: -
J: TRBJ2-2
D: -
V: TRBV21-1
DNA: TGTGCCAGCAGCTACGGGACAGGGGACACCGGGGAGCTGTTTTTT
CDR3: CASSYGTGDTGELFF